The 7 T cell receptor beta chains reported below all come from one sample, sequenced in a study of cytomegalovirus exposure and HLA in healthy donors. Sequencing was performed with immunoSEQ multiplex PCR; in TCRdb, only in-frame clones are kept and a portion is missing. The table lists about 240,000 clones, about 86% of them singletons. Sequencing input: PBMCs. The receptors originated from a woman aged 25 to 39 in good health and CMV-seropositive.

In regard to this clone: At one boundary the junction diverges from the germline segment, which might be a read error. J is TRBJ2-7 and V is TRBV7-7, with D perhaps matching TRBD2 (5 bases). Germline loops: CDR1 SSHAT, CDR2 FNYEAQ (reference sequence). CDR3 length equals 13 residues. The CDR3 nucleotides read TGTGCTAGCAGCCTGTCCTCGGGGTACGAGCAGTACTTC. The encoded protein is CASSLSSGYEQYF. Combining the CDR3 with reference TRBV7-7 and TRBJ2-7 gives the whole variable domain GAGVSQSPRYKVTKRGQDVTLRCDPISSHATLYWYQQALGQGPEFLTYFNYEAQPDKSGLPSDRFSAERPEGSISTLTIQRTEQRDSAMYRCASSLSSGYEQYFGPGTRLTVT.

The J gene is TRBJ1-4, the V gene TRBV18; perhaps TRBD1 as D (6 bases). Between the trimmed V and J ends, which lost 6 bases and 6 bases, there was a span of 17 bases. This CDR3 has 15 residues. Germline CDR1 KGHSH, CDR2 LQKENI. CDR3 nucleotides: TGTGCCAGCTCCCCGGCGGGGGGGCTTCATGAAAAACTGTTTTTT. It translates to CASSPAGGLHEKLFF.

The V and J genes are TRBV27 and TRBJ2-1; TRBD2 might be the D (5 bases). The CDR3 consists of 15 residues. The germline V and J ends were trimmed by 6 bases and 7 bases, with 19 bases remaining between them. Germline assignment: CDR1 MNHEY and CDR2 SMNVEV (reference sequence). The CDR3 sequence: CASSQHKLEWNEQFF. DNA of the CDR3: TGTGCCAGCAGCCAACACAAACTAGAGTGGAATGAGCAGTTCTTC.

This clone was counted a single time. The same CDR3 can be traced to other DNA sequences in this sample. The chain is built from TRBV7-9 and TRBJ1-5, with TRBD1 as a possible D gene (6 bases). V was pared by 5 bases and J by 3 bases, with 11 bases between. Germline CDR1 and CDR2: SEHNR and FQNEAQ (reference sequence). This CDR3 region has 14 residues. The CDR3 region is CASSAQGSNQPQHF. CDR3 sequence (DNA): TGTGCCAGCAGCGCCCAGGGGTCCAATCAGCCCCAGCATTTT.

J is TRBJ2-6 and V is TRBV5-1; unclear D gene. The CDR3 loop spans 15 amino acids. V lost 5 bases, J lost 1 base, and 10 bases lay in between. Germline V gives CDR1 SGHRS, CDR2 YFSETQ. CDR3 sequence: CASRRIVSGANVLTF. The CDR3, as DNA: TGCGCCAGCAGGCGGATCGTTTCTGGGGCCAACGTCCTGACTTTC.

V is TRBV7-9 and J is TRBJ2-1, with a tentative D call TRBD2 (6 bases). This CDR3 spans 13 amino acids. Germline CDR1 SEHNR, CDR2 FQNEAQ (reference sequence). The ends were cut back, 2 bases at V and 4 bases at J, with 6 bases in the middle. CDR3 protein: CASSLREYNEQFF. The CDR3, as DNA: TGTGCCAGCAGCTTACGGGAGTACAATGAGCAGTTCTTC.

The chain couples TRBV5-1 to TRBJ2-7; 7 nucleotides agree with TRBD2. V lost 5 bases and J lost 3; bases outside the gene matches: 8. CDR1 and CDR2 (germline): SGHRS, YFSETQ. The CDR3 has 14 residues. CDR3 nucleotide sequence: TGCGCCAGCAGAAGAGGACTAGTAGACTACGAGCAGTACTTC. This encodes CASRRGLVDYEQYF.